These 28 T cell receptor beta chains were all obtained from the same sample, sequenced in a study of T cell responses to AZD1222 COVID-19 vaccine. Profiled with immunoSEQ multiplex PCR; TCRdb holds only in-frame clones, not every one. Altogether roughly 180,000 clones are present, 90% to 95% being singletons, with the ten largest covering around 1%. The sample in question was peripheral blood, obtained 28 days after the second dose of the MenACWY control vaccine. These TCRs come from an adult who received the MenACWY meningococcal vaccine as a control.

The gene calls are TRBV6-5 and TRBJ2-4; D gene ambiguous. Deletions cut 11 bases from V and 8 bases from J, with 22 bases between. Germline-derived CDR1 and CDR2 are MNHEY and SVGAGI. This CDR3 has 14 amino acids. The CDR3 protein is CACKGEAASDIQYF. The DNA for the CDR3 is TGTGCCTGCAAGGGTGAGGCAGCTTCTGACATTCAGTACTTC.

The rearrangement links TRBV7-8 to TRBJ1-4, with D possibly TRBD1 on 5 matching bases. Per germline, CDR1 SGHVS and CDR2 FQNEAQ. CDR3 size: 14 residues. Trimming took off 3 bases at V and 7 bases at J, with 12 bases between the two ends. The CDR3, as DNA: TGTGCCAGCAGCTTGGGGGTTTGGAGTGAAAAACTGTTTTTT. It encodes CASSLGVWSEKLFF.

The chain combines TRBV19 with TRBJ1-1; TRBD1 might be the D (5 bases). CDR1 LNHDA and CDR2 SQIVND come from the germline V gene (reference sequence). The CDR3 extends over 16 amino acids. The V end lost 4 bases, the J end lost 11 bases, and 26 bases lay between the germline ends. CDR3 in amino acids: CASSTLLSRDSYRAFF. The DNA for the CDR3 is TGTGCCAGTAGTACTCTGTTATCCCGGGACTCCTACCGGGCTTTCTTT.

The chain joins TRBV4-1 to TRBJ1-6; D possibly corresponds to TRBD1 (5 bases). Per germline, CDR1 MGHRA and CDR2 YSYEKL. With 3 bases removed from V and 7 bases from J, the gap between germline ends came to 13 bases. CDR3 length: 15 residues. CDR3 in amino acids: CASSHPGTVNSPLHF. CDR3 nucleotide sequence: TGCGCCAGCAGCCATCCCGGGACGGTGAATTCACCCCTCCACTTT.

The chain is built from TRBV5-8 and TRBJ1-4; TRBD1 agrees at 10 bases. V gave up 0 bases and J gave up 8 bases; unmatched junction bases: 4. CDR1 is SGHTS and CDR2 is YDEGEE in the germline V gene. CDR3 length: 15 amino acids. The CDR3 region is CASSLGQGAREKLFF. DNA of the CDR3: TGTGCCAGCAGCTTGGGACAGGGGGCGCGAGAAAAACTGTTTTTT.

The chain joins TRBV19 to TRBJ1-2; no firm D call. Trimming stripped 5 bases from V and 4 bases from J, with 8 bases between. CDR3 length equals 12 residues. CDR1 and CDR2 (germline): LNHDA, SQIVND (reference sequence). The CDR3 sequence is CASSPGSYGYTF. CDR3 nucleotides: TGTGCCAGTAGTCCGGGGAGCTATGGCTACACCTTC.

This clone was seen only a few times. The J gene is TRBJ1-2, the V gene TRBV5-1; D is unresolved. The CDR3 is 13 residues long. Deletions cut 0 bases from V and 0 bases from J, with 3 bases between. The germline V gene encodes CDR1 SGHRS and CDR2 YFSETQ. The CDR3 nucleotides read TGCGCCAGCAGCTTGGCGGCTAACTATGGCTACACCTTC. Residues: CASSLAANYGYTF.

The chain employs TRBV4-2 and TRBJ2-2, with TRBD2 identical over 9 bases. This CDR3 is 16 amino acids long. With V trimmed by 1 base and J by 6 bases, 6 bases remained unmatched. The germline V gene has CDR1 LGHNA and CDR2 YNFKEQ. This CDR3 is CASSQVASGVSGELFF. Here the CDR3 DNA reads TGTGCCAGCAGCCAAGTGGCTAGCGGGGTCTCCGGGGAGCTGTTTTTT.

This clone was detected once. As DNA, the CDR3 is TGTGCCAGCAGTGAAGGGGAATTTGCTGGAAACACCATATATTTT. Translated, it gives CASSEGEFAGNTIYF. V and J are TRBV2 and TRBJ1-3, with no clear D. Looked up from germline, CDR1 is SNHLY and CDR2 is FYNNEI. The CDR3 extends over 15 amino acids. Trimming removed 1 base from V and 2 bases from J, with 9 bases in between.

A single count supports this clone. V and J are TRBV30 and TRBJ1-5; 7 bases map to TRBD1. The CDR3 has 17 amino acids. CDR1 and CDR2 from the germline V gene are GTSNPN and SVGIG (reference sequence). The J segment lost 6 bases and the V segment lost 0 bases, leaving 14 bases of the junction unmatched. For the CDR3, the DNA is TGTGCCTGGAGTGTACGGTTTTCGAGACAGGGCGGTCAGCCCCAGCATTTT. This codes for CAWSVRFSRQGGQPQHF.

The chain uses TRBV5-1 and TRBJ1-1; 8 positions match TRBD1. The V segment lost 1 base and the J segment 7 bases; nucleotides outside the gene matches: 9. The CDR3 spans 15 residues. Germline CDR1 reads SGHRS; CDR2 reads YFSETQ. The CDR3, as DNA: TGCGCCAGCAGCTTGACTGGACAGGGATACAATGAAGCTTTCTTT. Residues: CASSLTGQGYNEAFF.

The chain combines TRBV7-2 with TRBJ1-4, with D uncertain. This CDR3 is built from 13 residues. The germline V gene encodes CDR1 SGHTA and CDR2 FQGNSA. V lost 1 base, J lost 6 bases, and 6 bases lay in between. In DNA, the CDR3 is TGTGCCAGCAGCTTAGACAGTTATGAAAAACTGTTTTTT. Protein sequence: CASSLDSYEKLFF.

This rearrangement joins TRBV5-1 to TRBJ1-2; D call uncertain. Trimming left V 3 bases short and J 1 base short, with 10 bases between. There are 14 residues in the CDR3. Germline assignment: CDR1 SGHRS and CDR2 YFSETQ. The CDR3 region has the DNA TGCGCCAGCAGCTCCACCGATAATAACTATGGCTACACCTTC. Encoded protein: CASSSTDNNYGYTF.

The J gene is TRBJ1-6, the V gene TRBV5-1; D gene unclear. The germline V and J ends were trimmed by 4 bases and 3 bases, with 5 bases remaining between them. The length of the CDR3 is 13 residues. CDR1 and CDR2 (germline): SGHRS, YFSETQ. The CDR3, as DNA: TGCGCCAGCAGCGCGGGCTATAATTCACCCCTCCACTTT. It specifies CASSAGYNSPLHF.

This clone was seen ten or more times. The chain employs TRBV4-3 and TRBJ1-2; TRBD1 aligns across 10 bases. The CDR3 is 16 residues long. V lost 0 bases, J lost 5 bases, and 6 bases stayed unmatched. Germline assignment: CDR1 LGHNA and CDR2 YSLEER. This CDR3 reads CASSQDRTGGVYGYTF. The CDR3 DNA reads as TGCGCCAGCAGCCAAGATCGGACAGGGGGTGTTTATGGCTACACCTTC.

The V gene is TRBV2, the J gene TRBJ1-2; TRBD1 matches at 7 bases. V gave up 7 bases and J gave up 8 bases; unmatched junction bases: 10. The CDR3 totals 13 residues. CDR1 is SNHLY and CDR2 is FYNNEI in the germline V gene. CDR3 sequence: CASTWDSSQGYTF. CDR3 in DNA: TGTGCCAGCACTTGGGACAGCTCGCAAGGCTACACCTTC. Full variable domain (rest looked up from reference TRBV2 and TRBJ1-2): EPEVTQTPSHQVTQMGQEVILRCVPISNHLYFYWYRQILGQKVEFLVSFYNNEISEKSEIFDDQFSVERPDGSNFTLKIRSTKLEDSAMYFCASTWDSSQGYTFGSGTRLTVV.

The V gene is TRBV5-4, the J gene TRBJ1-6; no firm D call. Looked up from germline, CDR1 is SGHNT and CDR2 is YYREEE (reference sequence). The V end was cut by 1 base, the J end by 10 bases, with 12 bases between. The CDR3 extends over 14 amino acids. CDR3 region: CASSLYHQSSPLHF. CDR3 DNA: TGTGCCAGCAGCTTGTACCATCAGTCCTCACCCCTCCACTTT.

The chain has TRBV5-6 and TRBJ1-1, with 7 bases matching TRBD1. The germline V gene has CDR1 SGHDT and CDR2 YYEEEE. This CDR3 comprises 14 residues. V shed 3 bases and J 5 bases; nucleotides not matched to a gene: 7. The CDR3 bases are TGTGCCAGCAGCTCCCCGACAGGGAGTACTGAAGCTTTCTTT. It codes for CASSSPTGSTEAFF.

The J gene is TRBJ1-2, the V gene TRBV12-3 or TRBV12-4, with D perhaps TRBD1 (5 bases). The CDR3 sequence is 11 residues long. The ends were cut back, 3 bases at V and 7 bases at J, with 6 bases in the middle. CDR3 sequence: CASSFRVGYTF. The CDR3 coding sequence is TGTGCCAGCAGTTTCAGGGTTGGCTACACCTTC.

This chain joins TRBV19 and TRBJ1-4, with a possible D match to TRBD1 (5 bases). V was cut by 3 bases and J by 5 bases, with 10 bases left in between. The germline V gene encodes CDR1 LNHDA and CDR2 SQIVND (reference sequence). This CDR3 is built from 14 residues. The CDR3: CASSMRGLNEKLFF. The CDR3 DNA reads TGTGCCAGTAGTATGCGGGGGTTGAATGAAAAACTGTTTTTT.

Ten or more counts support this clone. The chain recombines TRBV5-1 with TRBJ1-1; D might be TRBD1 (5 bases). Germline V gene sequence: CDR1 SGHRS, CDR2 YFSETQ. Trimming removed 0 bases from V and 1 base from J, with 7 bases in between. The CDR3 totals 14 residues. Here the CDR3 reads CASSLDGTNTEAFF. CDR3 nucleotide sequence: TGCGCCAGCAGCTTGGATGGGACGAACACTGAAGCTTTCTTT.

The chain uses TRBV5-4 and TRBJ2-5; possible D gene TRBD2, 5 bases. Germline loops: CDR1 SGHNT, CDR2 YYREEE (reference sequence). Trimming shortened V by 0 bases and J by 4 bases, and 10 bases separated the two germline ends. The CDR3 extends over 14 amino acids. The CDR3 here is CASSLAASGETQYF. The CDR3 DNA sequence: TGTGCCAGCAGCTTGGCAGCGAGCGGAGAGACCCAGTACTTC.

The chain recombines TRBV7-9 with TRBJ1-5; the D gene is possibly TRBD1 (5 bases). The V gene lost 1 base and the J gene lost 1 base, with 8 bases spanning the gap. Germline CDR1 and CDR2: SEHNR and FQNEAQ (reference sequence). This CDR3 is 15 amino acids long. In DNA form, the CDR3 reads TGTGCCAGCAGCTTAGACGGGGCGAGCAATCAGCCCCAGCATTTT. This sequence encodes CASSLDGASNQPQHF.

The chain carries TRBV3-1 (or the pseudogene TRBV3-2) and TRBJ1-6; 9 bases match TRBD1. Germline loops: CDR1 LGHDT, CDR2 YNNKEL (reference sequence). This CDR3 spans 13 amino acids. The ends lost 6 bases at V and 7 bases at J; junction bases unmatched: 1. CDR3 in amino acids: CASRGTGNSPLHF. The CDR3 DNA reads as TGTGCCAGCAGGGGGACAGGGAATTCACCCCTCCACTTT.

The CDR3 spells CASSQRRSWEGYTF. Here the CDR3 DNA reads TGTGCCAGTAGCCAACGACGCAGTTGGGAAGGCTACACCTTC. The chain joins TRBV19 to TRBJ1-2; D is unresolved. The V end lost 6 bases, the J end lost 8 bases, and 19 bases lay between the germline ends. The germline V gene encodes CDR1 LNHDA and CDR2 SQIVND (reference sequence). The CDR3 has 14 residues.

The chain is built from TRBV12-3 or TRBV12-4 and TRBJ1-1; D perhaps matches TRBD1 (6 bases). V shed 6 bases and J shed 3 bases, with 11 bases lying between them. The CDR3 length is 13 residues. CDR3 nucleotide sequence: TGTGCCAGCAGCTTACAGGGTTACACTGAAGCTTTCTTT. Amino acids: CASSLQGYTEAFF.

This clone has just one count. The chain recombines TRBV24-1 with TRBJ2-5; unclear D gene. V shed 4 bases and J shed 4 bases, with 9 bases lying between them. Germline V lookup: CDR1 KGHDR, CDR2 SFDVKD. CDR3 length: 13 amino acids. Here the CDR3 DNA reads TGTGCCACCAGTGAGCCTATCCGAGAGACCCAGTACTTC. Encoded protein: CATSEPIRETQYF.

V usage is TRBV6-1 and J usage is TRBJ1-2; D unclear. Germline CDR1 MNHNS, CDR2 SASEGT. The CDR3 contains 14 residues. Trimming removed 0 bases from V and 8 bases from J, with 13 bases in between. DNA of the CDR3: TGTGCCAGCAGTGAAGCGTGGGGTACGGGGGGCTACACCTTC. This encodes CASSEAWGTGGYTF.